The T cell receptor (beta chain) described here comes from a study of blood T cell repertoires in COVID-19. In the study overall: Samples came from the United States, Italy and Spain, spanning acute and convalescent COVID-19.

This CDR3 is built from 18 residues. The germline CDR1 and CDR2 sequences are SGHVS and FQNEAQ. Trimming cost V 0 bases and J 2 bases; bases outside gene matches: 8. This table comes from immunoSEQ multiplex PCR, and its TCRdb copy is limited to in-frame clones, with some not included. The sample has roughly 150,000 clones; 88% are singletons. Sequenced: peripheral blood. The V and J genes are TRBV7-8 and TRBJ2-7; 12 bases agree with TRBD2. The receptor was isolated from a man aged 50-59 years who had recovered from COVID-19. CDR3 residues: CASSLATSGGSRAYEQYF. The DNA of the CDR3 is TGTGCCAGCAGCTTAGCTACTAGCGGGGGGTCACGGGCCTACGAGCAGTACTTC.